This is a list of T cell receptor beta chains from one sample in a study of cytomegalovirus exposure and HLA in healthy donors. Assay used: immunoSEQ multiplex PCR; TCRdb lists only in-frame clones, some missing. This sample has about 260,000 clones, with around four fifths found just once. The sample taken for sequencing was PBMCs. Receptors originate from a woman in her thirties or forties in good health and CMV-seropositive. The CDR3 runs from the conserved cysteine through the conserved F or W. D genes are given only for firm matches. The size of a clone is reported for some rows only, either as once, few or many, or as a class for expanded clones.

j_gene: TRBJ2-7
v_gene: TRBV29-1
abundance: .
d_gene: TRBD1
CDR3aa: CSVEDQGVPYEQYF
CDR3nt: TGCAGCGTTGAAGATCAGGGGGTTCCCTACGAGCAGTACTTC

j_gene: TRBJ2-1
v_gene: TRBV30
abundance: .
d_gene: .
CDR3aa: CAWRRGPYNEQFF
CDR3nt: TGTGCCTGGAGGCGGGGCCCCTACAATGAGCAGTTCTTC

j_gene: TRBJ2-5
v_gene: TRBV11-3
abundance: .
d_gene: .
CDR3aa: CASTGEGETQYF
CDR3nt: TGTGCCAGCACAGGGGAAGGGGAGACCCAGTACTTC

j_gene: TRBJ2-5
v_gene: TRBV2
abundance: .
d_gene: TRBD1
CDR3aa: CASSGYRGETQYF
CDR3nt: TGTGCCAGCAGTGGGTACAGGGGAGAGACCCAGTACTTC

j_gene: TRBJ1-2
v_gene: TRBV7-3
abundance: .
d_gene: .
CDR3aa: CASGLQGLYGYTF
CDR3nt: TGTGCCAGCGGTCTACAGGGCCTCTATGGCTACACCTTC

j_gene: TRBJ2-5
v_gene: TRBV6-1
abundance: .
d_gene: .
CDR3aa: CASSRRDFQETQYF
CDR3nt: TGTGCCAGTTCCCGCAGGGATTTTCAGGAGACCCAGTACTTC

j_gene: TRBJ1-5
v_gene: TRBV7-2
abundance: .
d_gene: .
CDR3aa: CASSLISGANNQPQHF
CDR3nt: TGTGCCAGCAGCTTAATTTCAGGGGCAAACAATCAGCCCCAGCATTTT

j_gene: TRBJ2-7
v_gene: TRBV5-1
abundance: .
d_gene: .
CDR3aa: CASSLERAEQYF
CDR3nt: TGCGCCAGCAGCTTGGAGAGGGCTGAGCAGTACTTC

j_gene: TRBJ2-7
v_gene: TRBV6-8
abundance: once
d_gene: .
CDR3aa: CASSTLSGYEQYF
CDR3nt: TGTGCCAGCAGTACGTTGTCCGGTTACGAGCAGTACTTC

j_gene: TRBJ1-5
v_gene: TRBV28
abundance: .
d_gene: .
CDR3aa: CASSLANQPQHF
CDR3nt: TGTGCCAGCAGTTTAGCGAATCAGCCCCAGCATTTT

j_gene: TRBJ2-2
v_gene: TRBV9
abundance: .
d_gene: .
CDR3aa: CASSSGDNTGELFF
CDR3nt: TGTGCCAGCAGCAGCGGAGATAACACCGGGGAGCTGTTTTTT

j_gene: TRBJ1-3
v_gene: TRBV19
abundance: .
d_gene: .
CDR3aa: CASSTVSAGNTIYF
CDR3nt: TGTGCCAGTAGTACCGTTTCGGCTGGAAACACCATATATTTT

j_gene: TRBJ2-2
v_gene: TRBV7-9
abundance: .
d_gene: .
CDR3aa: CASSFHGELFF
CDR3nt: TGTGCCAGCAGCTTCCACGGGGAGCTGTTTTTT

j_gene: TRBJ2-3
v_gene: TRBV28
abundance: .
d_gene: .
CDR3aa: CASSDRPSTDTQYF
CDR3nt: TGTGCCAGTTCAGACAGGCCTAGCACAGATACGCAGTATTTT

j_gene: TRBJ1-5
v_gene: TRBV4-2
abundance: .
d_gene: .
CDR3aa: CASSQEGQSYQPQHF
CDR3nt: TGTGCCAGCAGCCAAGAAGGACAGTCCTATCAGCCCCAGCATTTT

j_gene: TRBJ2-2
v_gene: TRBV4-3
abundance: .
d_gene: TRBD2
CDR3aa: CASSHTSGTNFGELFF
CDR3nt: TGCGCCAGCAGCCATACCTCTGGGACTAACTTCGGGGAGCTGTTTTTT

j_gene: TRBJ1-1
v_gene: TRBV5-6
abundance: .
d_gene: .
CDR3aa: CASSLAGSGWGTEAFF
CDR3nt: TGTGCCAGCAGCTTGGCCGGGTCAGGGTGGGGCACTGAAGCTTTCTTT

j_gene: TRBJ2-1
v_gene: TRBV19
abundance: .
d_gene: TRBD2
CDR3aa: CASKRLAGDSSYNEQFF
CDR3nt: TGTGCCAGCAAAAGACTAGCGGGAGACTCGTCCTACAATGAGCAGTTCTTC

j_gene: TRBJ2-7
v_gene: TRBV7-3
abundance: .
d_gene: TRBD1
CDR3aa: CASSPQTGGSYEQYF
CDR3nt: TGTGCCAGCAGCCCGCAGACAGGGGGCTCCTACGAGCAGTACTTC

j_gene: TRBJ1-1
v_gene: TRBV6-5
abundance: .
d_gene: .
CDR3aa: CASSYSDSGRDTEAFF
CDR3nt: TGTGCCAGCAGTTATTCGGACAGTGGGAGGGACACTGAAGCTTTCTTT

j_gene: TRBJ1-2
v_gene: TRBV19
abundance: .
d_gene: .
CDR3aa: CASSIDRTSYGYTF
CDR3nt: TGTGCCAGTAGTATAGATCGTACTTCCTATGGCTACACCTTC

j_gene: TRBJ1-1
v_gene: TRBV9
abundance: .
d_gene: .
CDR3aa: CASSVSLAGTEAFF
CDR3nt: TGTGCCAGCAGCGTATCCTTGGCGGGGACTGAAGCTTTCTTT

j_gene: TRBJ2-3
v_gene: TRBV6-6
abundance: .
d_gene: .
CDR3aa: CASRVDRPYNTDTQYF
CDR3nt: TGTGCCAGCAGGGTAGACAGGCCATACAACACAGATACGCAGTATTTT

j_gene: TRBJ2-1
v_gene: TRBV19
abundance: many
d_gene: TRBD2
CDR3aa: CATSSGALWYEQFF
CDR3nt: TGTGCCACCTCGAGCGGGGCTCTGTGGTATGAGCAGTTCTTC